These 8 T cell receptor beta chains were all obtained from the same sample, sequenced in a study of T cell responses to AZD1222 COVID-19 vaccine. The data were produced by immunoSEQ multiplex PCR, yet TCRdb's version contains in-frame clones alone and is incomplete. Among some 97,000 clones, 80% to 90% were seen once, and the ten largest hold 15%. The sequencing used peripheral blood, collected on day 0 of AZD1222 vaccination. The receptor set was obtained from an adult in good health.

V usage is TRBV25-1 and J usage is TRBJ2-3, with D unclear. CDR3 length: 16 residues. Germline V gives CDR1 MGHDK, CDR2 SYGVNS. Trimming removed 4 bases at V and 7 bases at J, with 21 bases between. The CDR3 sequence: CASSVSGRTFANTQYF. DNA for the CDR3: TGTGCCAGCAGTGTGTCCGGCAGGACCTTCGCAAATACGCAGTATTTT. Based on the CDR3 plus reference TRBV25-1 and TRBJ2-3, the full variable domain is EADIYQTPRYLVIGTGKKITLECSQTMGHDKMYWYQQDPGMELHLIHYSYGVNSTEKGDLSSESTVSRIRTEHFPLTLESARPSHTSQYLCASSVSGRTFANTQYFGPGTRLTVL.

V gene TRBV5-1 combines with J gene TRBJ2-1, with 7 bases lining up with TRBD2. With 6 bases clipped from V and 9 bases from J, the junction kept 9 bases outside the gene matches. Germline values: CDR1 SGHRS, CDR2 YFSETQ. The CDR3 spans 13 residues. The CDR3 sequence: CASIPGGRGEQFF. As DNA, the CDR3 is TGCGCCAGCATACCGGGTGGGAGGGGTGAGCAGTTCTTC.

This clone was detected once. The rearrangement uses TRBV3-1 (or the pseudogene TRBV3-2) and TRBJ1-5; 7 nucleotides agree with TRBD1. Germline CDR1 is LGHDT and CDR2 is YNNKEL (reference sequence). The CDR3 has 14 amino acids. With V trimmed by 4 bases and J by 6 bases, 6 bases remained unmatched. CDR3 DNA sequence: TGTGCCAGCAGCCGACAGGGAAGAGGTCAGCCCCAGCATTTT. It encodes CASSRQGRGQPQHF.

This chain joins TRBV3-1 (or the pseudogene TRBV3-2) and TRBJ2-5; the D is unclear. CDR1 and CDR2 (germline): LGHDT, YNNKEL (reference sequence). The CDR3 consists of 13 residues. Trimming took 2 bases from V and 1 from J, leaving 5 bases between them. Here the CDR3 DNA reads TGTGCCAGCAGCCAAAACACCCAAGAGACCCAGTACTTC. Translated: CASSQNTQETQYF.

CDR3 nucleotide sequence: TGTGCCAGCAGCTTAGCGGGGGCGATGAGCAATCAGCCCCAGCATTTT. It specifies CASSLAGAMSNQPQHF. This sequence joins TRBV7-2 and TRBJ1-5; possible D gene TRBD1, 6 bases. Germline values: CDR1 SGHTA, CDR2 FQGNSA. Trimming took 0 bases from V and 1 from J, leaving 10 bases between them. The CDR3 sequence is 16 residues long.

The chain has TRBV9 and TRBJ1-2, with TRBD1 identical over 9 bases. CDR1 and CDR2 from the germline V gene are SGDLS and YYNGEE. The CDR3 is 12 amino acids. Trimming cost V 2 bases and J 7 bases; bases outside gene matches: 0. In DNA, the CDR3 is TGTGCCAGCAGCGTGGACAGGGGTGGCTACACCTTC. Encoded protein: CASSVDRGGYTF.

CDR3: CASSYDTILGQPQHF. The CDR3 DNA is TGTGCCAGCAGTTATGATACCATCCTCGGTCAGCCCCAGCATTTT. The V gene is TRBV6-2 or TRBV6-3, the J gene TRBJ1-5; no clear D gene. Per germline, CDR1 MNHEY and CDR2 SVGEGT. V lost 3 bases and J 6 bases, leaving 15 bases between the germline ends. CDR3 length: 15 amino acids.

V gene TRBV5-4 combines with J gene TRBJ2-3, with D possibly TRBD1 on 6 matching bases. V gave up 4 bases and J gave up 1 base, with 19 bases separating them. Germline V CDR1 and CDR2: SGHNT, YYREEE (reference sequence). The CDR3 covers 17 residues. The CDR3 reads CASSPRSGGRGTDTQYF. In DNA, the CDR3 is TGTGCCAGCAGCCCCCGATCTGGGGGCAGGGGCACAGATACGCAGTATTTT.